A selection of T cell receptor beta chains follows, all from one sample in a study of T-cell reconstitution after alpha-beta-depleted transplantation in children. TCRdb called the PCR reads again in MiXCR, with one record for every CDR3 protein. The top ten clones hold roughly 5% of a sample with roughly 790,000 distinct CDR3 sequences, under 20% of them seen once. Sequencing used PBMCs, mostly from graft donor cells, obtained 360 days after TCRalphabeta/CD19-depleted stem cell transplant. The receptors derive from a male patient under 18 who had a stem cell transplant for acute lymphoblastic leukemia, so the T cells may come from the graft donor. CDR3s include the opening cysteine and the closing phenylalanine or tryptophan. D genes are given only for firm matches. The size entry is marked missing in some rows and otherwise reads once, few, many or a size class.

clone_size j_call d_call v_call cdr3_nt cdr3_aa
- TRBJ1-1 - TRBV5-5 TGTGCCAGCAGCTTGACGACAGGACTGAACACTGAAGCTTTCTTT CASSLTTGLNTEAFF
few TRBJ2-7 - TRBV9 TGTGCCAGCAGCGGAGACGGTCACGAGCAGTACTTC CASSGDGHEQYF
few TRBJ2-7 TRBD1 TRBV7-6 TGTGCCAGCAGCTTGAGACAGGGAATCTACGAGCAGTACTTC CASSLRQGIYEQYF
- TRBJ2-7 - TRBV7-8 TGTGCCAGCAGCTTAACGGGACCCGAGGACGAGCAGTACTTC CASSLTGPEDEQYF
few TRBJ2-4 - TRBV28 TGTGCCAGCAGTCTTACCCCTAGCAGGGCCAAAAACATTCAGTACTTC CASSLTPSRAKNIQYF
- TRBJ2-1 TRBD1 TRBV13 TGTGCCAGCAGCCACAGGACAGGGTGGAATGAGCAGTTCTTC CASSHRTGWNEQFF
- TRBJ2-1 - TRBV3-1 TGTGCCAGCAGCCGAACCAGATATGAGCAGTTCTTC CASSRTRYEQFF
many TRBJ2-2 - TRBV5-6 TGTGCCAGCAGCTTGCCCTCTAGCGTCTTTTACACCGGGGAGCTGTTTTTT CASSLPSSVFYTGELFF
few TRBJ2-7 - TRBV13 TGTGCCAGCACCAGAGGGGGACTGCCCTCCCTCGAGCAGTACTTC CASTRGGLPSLEQYF
few TRBJ2-2 - TRBV6-5 TGTGCCAGCAGTTACCAGGGTCTGAACACCGGGGAGCTGTTTTTT CASSYQGLNTGELFF
- TRBJ2-1 TRBD2 TRBV7-9 TGTGCCAGCAGCTTCCGGGAGGGAGGCAAGTACAATGAGCAGTTCTTC CASSFREGGKYNEQFF
- TRBJ2-1 TRBD2 TRBV7-2 TGTGCCAGCAGCCCCCCCGGGGTAGCGGGCGATGAGCAGTTCTTC CASSPPGVAGDEQFF
many TRBJ2-1 TRBD2 TRBV5-1 TGCGCCAGCAGCCTTAGCGGGATCACTAATACCGCTTACAATGGGCGGCAGTTCTTC CASSLSGITNTAYNGRQFF
- TRBJ2-1 - TRBV11-2 TGTGCCAGCAGAAAGACCCCAGCGGGGCGCCTTAGGGGGAATGAGCAGTTCTTC CASRKTPAGRLRGNEQFF
many TRBJ2-1 TRBD2 TRBV15 TGTGCCACCAGCAGAGTTGCGGGAGGTTATAATGAGCAGTTCTTC CATSRVAGGYNEQFF
few TRBJ1-1 TRBD1 TRBV9 TGTGCCAGCAGCGAGGGACAGGGGTTTGTAGACACTGAAGCTTTCTTT CASSEGQGFVDTEAFF
- TRBJ2-1 TRBD2 TRBV7-2 TGTGCCAGCAGCTTAGTCGGGACTAGGACCGACAATGAGCAGTTCTTC CASSLVGTRTDNEQFF
few TRBJ2-5 - TRBV3-1 TGTGCCAGCAGGCCCCGACTACCCCTAAAGGGAGAGACCCAGTACTTC CASRPRLPLKGETQYF
- TRBJ2-1 TRBD2 TRBV5-1 TGCGCCAGCAGCTTGGCTCAGGCTAGCGGATACAATGAGCAGTTCTTC CASSLAQASGYNEQFF
few TRBJ2-7 - TRBV10-3 TGTGCCATCAGTGATTGGACAGCCTCCGGGGACGAGCAGTACTTC CAISDWTASGDEQYF
few TRBJ1-1 - TRBV5-1 TGCGCCAGCAGCCCCCTTCCGGGGGTGGAAGCTTTCTTT CASSPLPGVEAFF
- TRBJ1-1 TRBD1 TRBV6-5 TGTGCCAGCAGTTACTCAGGGGGCTATGAAGCTTTCTTT CASSYSGGYEAFF
few TRBJ1-5 - TRBV7-8 TGTGCCAGCAGCTTAGCGCGGGAGTTAGATCAGCCCCAGCATTTT CASSLARELDQPQHF
few TRBJ1-5 TRBD1 TRBV12-3/TRBV12-4 TGTGCCAGCAGTATGAGACAGGGACGGGGCAATCAGCCCCAGCATTTT CASSMRQGRGNQPQHF
- TRBJ1-1 TRBD1 TRBV10-2 TGCGCCAGCACCACAACAGGGGTTAACACTGAAGCTTTCTTT CASTTTGVNTEAFF
- TRBJ2-7 TRBD2 TRBV5-1 TGCGCCAGCAGCGGGGGACTAGCGGGCACCGAGCAGTACTTC CASSGGLAGTEQYF
- TRBJ2-7 TRBD2 TRBV11-1 TGTGCCAGCAGCGCGAGACTAGCGGGAGCCTACGAGCAGTACTTC CASSARLAGAYEQYF
- TRBJ1-2 TRBD1 TRBV4-1 TGCGCCAGCAGCCACCCCGGACAGGGGAAAGGCTACACCTTC CASSHPGQGKGYTF
- TRBJ2-7 TRBD2 TRBV12-3/TRBV12-4 TGTGCCAGCAGTTTCGGCGCTAGCGGGAGTTACGAGCAGTACTTC CASSFGASGSYEQYF
- TRBJ2-6 - TRBV6-1 TGTGCCAGCAGGCGGCCCGGGGCCAACGTCCTGACTTTC CASRRPGANVLTF
- TRBJ1-5 - TRBV7-8 TGTGCCAGCAGCTTAGCCAGGGGATCTACTCAGCCCCAGCATTTT CASSLARGSTQPQHF
- TRBJ1-6 - TRBV4-1 TGCGCCAGCAGCCAACATCCGGGACCAGGGGTCCTTAATTCACCCCTCCACTTT CASSQHPGPGVLNSPLHF
- TRBJ2-5 - TRBV24-1 TGTGCCACCAGTGATTTTAACAGCCGGGGGGAGACCCAGTACTTC CATSDFNSRGETQYF
- TRBJ2-1 TRBD1 TRBV19 TGTGCCAGTAGTAAAGGGACAGGGAGGAATGAGCAGTTCTTC CASSKGTGRNEQFF
- TRBJ2-7 TRBD2 TRBV6-1 TGTGCCAGCAGTGAATTACCTAGCGGGATTAGGGACGAGCAGTACTTC CASSELPSGIRDEQYF
few TRBJ2-1 - TRBV5-1 TGCGCCAGCAGCTTCCTTCTAGCCTACAATGAGCAGTTCTTC CASSFLLAYNEQFF
- TRBJ2-1 - TRBV12-3/TRBV12-4 TGTGCCGATTTAACAGGGGAGGGCCACAATGAGCAGTTCTTC CADLTGEGHNEQFF
- TRBJ1-2 - TRBV5-6 TGTGCCAGCAGCTCGGAGACAGCGAGATATGGCTACACCTTC CASSSETARYGYTF